This T cell receptor (beta chain) was sequenced in a study of cytomegalovirus exposure and HLA in healthy donors. Regarding the study as a whole: Most TCRs appeared rarely, but some public TCRs recurred in many donors. Listed as cytomegalovirus-associated were 150 or so TCR beta chains.

Assay: immunoSEQ multiplex PCR; the TCRdb copy retains only in-frame clones and omits some. The table includes about 83,000 clones, roughly 96% detected once. The CDR3 is made up of 14 amino acids. V was pared by 3 bases and J by 4 bases, with 5 bases of the junction left unmatched. Germline lookup yields CDR1 MNHNS and CDR2 SASEGT. Regarding this clone: As yet, its antigen is unknown.

The J gene is TRBJ1-2, the V gene TRBV6-1; 7 positions agree with TRBD1. The source of this sequence is a woman younger than 35 in good health and CMV-seronegative. The specimen was PBMCs. The CDR3 loop is CASSDGRDSYGYTF. In DNA, the CDR3 is TGTGCCAGCAGTGATGGACGGGACAGCTATGGCTACACCTTC.